These 24 T cell receptor beta chains came from one sample sequenced in a study of CD8 T cells in ankylosing spondylitis. One entry per CDR3 protein results from TCRdb running MiXCR on the 5' RACE reads. This table has under 850,000 distinct CDR3 sequences, around 20% appearing once. Findings of the study overall: Ankylosing spondylitis blood appeared to be characterized by a TCR beta motif of roughly eight highly homologous variants.

These receptors have no identified antigens. Input material: blood, either unsorted or a sorted T cell fraction (not recorded which). All receptors come from a male donor with ankylosing spondylitis.

This clonotype appeared once. V usage is TRBV6-2 or TRBV6-3 and J usage is TRBJ2-7; no firm D call. V lost 2 bases and J lost 0, with 11 bases in between. The length of the CDR3 is 15 residues. The germline V gene encodes CDR1 MNHEY and CDR2 SVGEGT. As DNA, the CDR3 is TGTGCCAGCAGTTACATCTTGTACGGCTCCTACGAGCAGTACTTC. Translating gives CASSYILYGSYEQYF.

The chain joins TRBV30 to TRBJ1-2, with 8 positions matching TRBD1. The CDR3 consists of 15 residues. V lost 1 base, J lost 1 base, and 5 bases stayed unmatched. Per the germline V gene, CDR1 is GTSNPN and CDR2 is SVGIG (reference sequence). CDR3 nucleotides: TGTGCCTGGAGTGGCGGGACAGGAGTTAACTATGGCTACACCTTC. Amino acids: CAWSGGTGVNYGYTF.

CDR3 nucleotide sequence: TGTGCCAGCAAGTACGGGGGGGTATACAATGAGCAGTTCTTC. This encodes CASKYGGVYNEQFF. This sequence joins TRBV6-1 and TRBJ2-1; the match to TRBD2 covers 8 bases. The trim removed 7 bases at V and 4 bases at J, leaving 6 bases unmatched. This CDR3 spans 14 amino acids. Germline values: CDR1 MNHNS, CDR2 SASEGT.

This sequence joins TRBV12-5 and TRBJ1-6; 8 bases fit TRBD1. This CDR3 is built from 15 residues. Looked up from germline, CDR1 is LGHNT and CDR2 is FRNRAP. The V and J ends lost 7 bases and 10 bases, in that order; junction bases with no gene match: 12. The CDR3 region is CASAITTGASSPLHF. CDR3 nucleotide sequence: TGTGCTAGTGCCATAACGACAGGGGCTAGCTCACCCCTCCACTTT.

This clonotype was seen only a few times. The CDR3 sequence is CASSPLIGLDTQYF. DNA of the CDR3: TGCGCCAGCAGCCCCCTGATAGGGCTAGATACGCAGTATTTT. The chain employs TRBV5-1 and TRBJ2-3; no firm D call. This CDR3 contains 14 residues. Germline values: CDR1 SGHRS, CDR2 YFSETQ. Between the trimmed V and J ends, which lost 4 bases and 5 bases, there was a span of 14 bases.

The rearrangement links TRBV15 to TRBJ2-1; no clear D. The CDR3 totals 14 residues. V lost 0 bases to trimming and J lost 4 bases, with 7 bases between them. Germline CDR1 LNHNV, CDR2 YYDKDF (reference sequence). CDR3 nucleotide sequence: TGTGCCACCAGCAGAGATTACAGATACAATGAGCAGTTCTTC. Its translation is CATSRDYRYNEQFF.

The chain has TRBV6-4 and TRBJ2-7, with 7 bases lining up with TRBD1. The CDR3 is made up of 14 amino acids. The germline CDR1 and CDR2 sequences are MRHNA and SNTAGT. After removal of 6 bases from V and 4 bases from J, the junction contained 9 bases not matched to a gene. CDR3 region: CASRSGTEIYEQYF. CDR3 nucleotides: TGTGCCAGCAGATCCGGGACAGAGATTTACGAGCAGTACTTC.

As DNA, the CDR3 is TGCGCCAGCAGCACATCACAGTTCTACACCTTC. This sequence encodes CASSTSQFYTF. V and J are TRBV5-1 and TRBJ1-2; no clear D. This CDR3 spans 11 amino acids. V was pared by 4 bases and J by 10 bases, with 11 bases between. Per the germline V gene, CDR1 is SGHRS and CDR2 is YFSETQ.

This clonotype was seen a few times. This chain connects TRBV30 to TRBJ1-6; the D gene is possibly TRBD1 (5 bases). This CDR3 has 15 residues. Deletions cut 4 bases from V and 5 bases from J, with 15 bases between. CDR1 is GTSNPN and CDR2 is SVGIG in the germline V gene (reference sequence). The CDR3 nucleotides are TGTGCCTGGACCCCAGAGGGACGGAATAATTCACCCCTCCACTTT. Its translation is CAWTPEGRNNSPLHF.

Only a few counts were recorded for this clonotype. The V and J genes are TRBV5-1 and TRBJ2-5, with D perhaps matching TRBD1 (6 bases). Trimming took off 4 bases at V and 0 bases at J, with 25 bases between the two ends. This CDR3 has 19 residues. Germline assignment: CDR1 SGHRS and CDR2 YFSETQ. CDR3 residues: CASSPNDRPLRRHQETQYF. The CDR3 DNA reads as TGCGCCAGCAGCCCCAACGACAGGCCACTAAGGCGACACCAAGAGACCCAGTACTTC.

The chain recombines TRBV9 with TRBJ2-7; D call uncertain. With 0 bases removed from V and 5 bases from J, the gap between germline ends came to 15 bases. This CDR3 spans 15 amino acids. Germline lookup yields CDR1 SGDLS and CDR2 YYNGEE. CDR3 sequence reads: CASSVVSSFGDEQYF. In DNA, the CDR3 is TGTGCCAGCAGCGTAGTCTCCAGCTTTGGGGACGAGCAGTACTTC. The whole variable domain, filled in from reference TRBV9 and TRBJ2-7, reads DSGVTQTPKHLITATGQRVTLRCSPRSGDLSVYWYQQSLDQGLQFLIQYYNGEERAKGNILERFSAQQFPDLHSELNLSSLELGDSALYFCASSVVSSFGDEQYFGPGTRLTVT.

This chain connects TRBV20-1 to TRBJ2-7, with 9 bases aligning to TRBD1. Trimming took 5 bases from V and 6 from J; bases not matched to a gene: 14. CDR1 DFQATT and CDR2 SNEGSKA come from the germline V gene (reference sequence). The length of the CDR3 is 15 residues. In DNA, the CDR3 is TGCAGTGCTTCAACGGGACAGGGAGGAGTTCGCGAGCAGTACTTC. As protein: CSASTGQGGVREQYF.

This clonotype was counted between two and nine times. V and J are TRBV2 and TRBJ2-5; D gene uncertain. V shed 7 bases and J shed 7 bases, with 10 bases lying between them. Germline CDR1 SNHLY, CDR2 FYNNEI. CDR3 size: 11 residues. CDR3 nucleotide sequence: TGTGCCAGCACGGCCAGTGTGACCCAGTACTTC. It specifies CASTASVTQYF.

J is TRBJ1-1 and V is TRBV6-6; unclear D gene. Trimming left V 7 bases short and J 3 bases short, with 3 bases between. CDR1 MNHNY and CDR2 SVGAGI come from the germline V gene (reference sequence). The CDR3 consists of 10 residues. The CDR3 region has the DNA TGTGCCAGCACGGACACTGAAGCTTTCTTT. It yields the protein CASTDTEAFF.

This clonotype showed up many times. The V gene is TRBV5-1, the J gene TRBJ2-2; 10 nucleotides align to TRBD1. From germline, CDR1 is SGHRS and CDR2 YFSETQ. The CDR3 consists of 14 residues. V shed 3 bases and J 5 bases; nucleotides not matched to a gene: 1. The CDR3: CASSSGQGTGELFF. The CDR3 DNA reads TGCGCCAGCAGCTCGGGACAGGGGACCGGGGAGCTGTTTTTT.

The chain uses TRBV2 and TRBJ2-5; a weak D match, TRBD1 (5 bases). Trimming shortened V by 4 bases and J by 7 bases, and 16 bases separated the two germline ends. Looked up from germline, CDR1 is SNHLY and CDR2 is FYNNEI. The CDR3 has 14 residues. The chain's CDR3 is CASSAQGRSGTQYF. In DNA form, the CDR3 reads TGTGCCAGCAGTGCCCAGGGTAGATCGGGGACCCAGTACTTC.

The V call is TRBV20-1, the J call TRBJ2-7; 8 bases match TRBD2. CDR3 length equals 15 residues. Losses at the gene ends were 0 bases for V and 2 bases for J; bases not matched to a gene: 6. Germline V gives CDR1 DFQATT, CDR2 SNEGSKA (reference sequence). The chain's CDR3 is CSARDRAGGAYEQYF. CDR3 DNA: TGCAGTGCTAGAGATCGAGCCGGGGGGGCCTACGAGCAGTACTTC.

This sequence joins TRBV3-1 and TRBJ2-1; either TRBD1 or TRBD2 may supply D (5 bases each). CDR1 and CDR2 (germline): LGHDT, YNNKEL (reference sequence). V was clipped by 5 bases and J by 9 bases, with 20 bases between them. This CDR3 has 15 residues. The CDR3 reads CASSSRDLIDSEQFF. Here the CDR3 DNA reads TGTGCCAGCAGCTCCCGGGACCTCATCGATAGTGAGCAGTTCTTC.

This chain links TRBV5-1 with TRBJ2-1; D not certain. Trimming took 0 bases from V and 10 from J, leaving 11 bases between them. In germline, CDR1 is SGHRS, CDR2 YFSETQ. The CDR3 extends over 13 amino acids. CDR3 nucleotides: TGCGCCAGCAGCTTGGTTTATGGGGTCGAGCAGTTCTTC. This codes for CASSLVYGVEQFF.

This clonotype was seen a handful of times. The chain couples TRBV12-3 or TRBV12-4 to TRBJ2-1; 9 bases line up with TRBD2. The CDR3 is 16 amino acids. V lost 3 bases to trimming and J lost 4 bases; unmatched junction nucleotides: 7. Here the CDR3 DNA reads TGTGCCAGCAGTTTGTGGGTAGCGGGGGTATACAATGAGCAGTTCTTC. It translates to CASSLWVAGVYNEQFF.

The chain links TRBV5-5 to TRBJ2-1; 11 bases are shared with TRBD2. Germline assignment: CDR1 SGHKS and CDR2 YYEKEE (reference sequence). The ends lost 4 bases at V and 8 bases at J; junction bases unmatched: 5. The CDR3 consists of 14 residues. The CDR3 DNA reads as TGTGCCAGCAGCATTAGCGGGAGGGCCGATGAGCAGTTCTTC. It is translated as CASSISGRADEQFF.

The chain links TRBV4-1 to TRBJ2-1; 7 positions agree with TRBD2. The CDR3 has 13 amino acids. Germline values: CDR1 MGHRA, CDR2 YSYEKL. Unmatched junction bases numbered 1, after V lost 5 bases and J lost 3 bases. The CDR3 region is CASSWDYYNEQFF. CDR3 bases: TGCGCCAGCAGCTGGGACTACTACAATGAGCAGTTCTTC.

This clonotype was observed a handful of times. The chain is built from TRBV27 and TRBJ2-5, with no clear D. This CDR3 has 12 residues. Trimming took off 7 bases at V and 7 bases at J, with 13 bases between the two ends. Germline V lookup: CDR1 MNHEY, CDR2 SMNVEV (reference sequence). The chain's CDR3 is CASIGLAGTQYF. In DNA, the CDR3 is TGTGCCAGCATAGGATTGGCTGGGACCCAGTACTTC.

The genes are TRBV4-1 and TRBJ1-1; the match to TRBD1 covers 9 bases. The CDR3 extends over 17 amino acids. Per germline, CDR1 MGHRA and CDR2 YSYEKL. Unmatched junction bases numbered 12, after V lost 3 bases and J lost 4 bases. CDR3 DNA: TGCGCCAGCAGCCAGGGGGGCACAGGGGGCAGCGGCACTGAAGCTTTCTTT. This sequence encodes CASSQGGTGGSGTEAFF.